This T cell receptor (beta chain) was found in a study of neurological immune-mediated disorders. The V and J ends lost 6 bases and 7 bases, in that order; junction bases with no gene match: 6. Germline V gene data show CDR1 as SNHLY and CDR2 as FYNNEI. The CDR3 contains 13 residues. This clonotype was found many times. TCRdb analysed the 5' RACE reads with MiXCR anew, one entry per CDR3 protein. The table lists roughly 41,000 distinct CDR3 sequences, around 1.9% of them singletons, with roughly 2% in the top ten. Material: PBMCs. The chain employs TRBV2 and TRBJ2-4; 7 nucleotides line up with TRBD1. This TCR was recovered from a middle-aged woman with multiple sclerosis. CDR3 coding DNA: TGTGCCAGCAGCTCCTTGGGACAGAACATTCAGTACTTC. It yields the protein CASSSLGQNIQYF.